A selection of T cell receptor beta chains follows, all from one sample in a study of cytomegalovirus exposure and HLA in healthy donors. The assay was immunoSEQ multiplex PCR, and TCRdb's table has in-frame clones only and misses some. The repertoire holds 180,000 or so clones, with over 75% as singletons. The specimen was PBMCs. These receptor sequences come from a woman in her twenties or thirties in good health and CMV-seronegative. The CDR3 runs from the conserved cysteine through the conserved F or W. The order of the fields is V gene, clone size, D gene, CDR3 length, J gene, CDR3 DNA, CDR3 protein. The D gene is left open where the match is weak. Clone sizes are given selectively: once, few, many, or a class where the clone is expanded.

TRBV4-1	.	TRBD1	15	TRBJ1-1	TGCGCCAGCAGCTCCCACCGACAGGGTGGCACTGAAGCTTTCTTT	CASSSHRQGGTEAFF
TRBV5-1	.	TRBD1	16	TRBJ1-1	TGCGCCAGCAGCTTACCAACAGGGGGGATGAACACTGAAGCTTTCTTT	CASSLPTGGMNTEAFF
TRBV6-1	.	TRBD1	14	TRBJ1-6	TGTGCCAGCAGTGTCCGGGACAGGGAACCACCCCTCCACTTT	CASSVRDREPPLHF
TRBV7-8	once	TRBD2	17	TRBJ2-3	TGTGCCAGCAGCTCGGGGTGGAGCGGGGGGGCGGAGGATACGCAGTATTTT	CASSSGWSGGAEDTQYF
TRBV9	.	.	14	TRBJ2-1	TGTGCCAGCAGCGTAGACAGCCGAGACAATGAGCAGTTCTTC	CASSVDSRDNEQFF
TRBV6-1	.	TRBD2	17	TRBJ2-3	TGTGCCAGCAGTGCAACTAGCGGGGGGGCCCGCACAGATACGCAGTATTTT	CASSATSGGARTDTQYF
TRBV29-1	.	.	13	TRBJ2-7	TGCAGCGTTGTTAGGGGGGGTAAGGGCGAGCAGTACTTC	CSVVRGGKGEQYF
TRBV2	once	TRBD1	15	TRBJ1-5	TGTGCCAGCAGCGGGGACAGGGGGCGCCTTCAGCCCCAGCATTTT	CASSGDRGRLQPQHF
TRBV7-9	.	TRBD2	15	TRBJ2-1	TGTGCCAGCAGCGCCTCGGGGGGGCCGCGGAATGAGCAGTTCTTC	CASSASGGPRNEQFF
TRBV18	.	TRBD2	18	TRBJ2-3	TGTGCCAGCTCACCCCTCGGCTTAGCGGGAGGGGGCACAGATACGCAGTATTTT	CASSPLGLAGGGTDTQYF
TRBV5-1	.	TRBD1	15	TRBJ1-1	TGCGCCAGCAGCACCCAGGGGGCCATGAACACTGAAGCTTTCTTT	CASSTQGAMNTEAFF
TRBV6-5	.	.	13	TRBJ1-1	TGTGCCAGCAGGGCAGGGATGGGCACTGAAGCTTTCTTT	CASRAGMGTEAFF
TRBV10-3	.	.	16	TRBJ1-5	TGTGCCATCAGTGGGGATACAGGGTCGAGCAATCAGCCCCAGCATTTT	CAISGDTGSSNQPQHF
TRBV4-1	.	TRBD1	16	TRBJ1-1	TGCGCCAGCAGCCAAGAGGCGGACAGGCTTAACACTGAAGCTTTCTTT	CASSQEADRLNTEAFF
TRBV5-1	.	TRBD1	16	TRBJ2-2	TGCGCCAGCAGCCCCGACAGGGGCCGCTTTGGCGGGGAGCTGTTTTTT	CASSPDRGRFGGELFF
TRBV7-9	few	.	17	TRBJ1-6	TGTGCCAGCAGCCACCCTCAGGGATCGCCTACTTATTCACCCCTCCACTTT	CASSHPQGSPTYSPLHF